The rows below give T cell receptor beta chains drawn from one sample of a study of CD8+CD57+ T cells in acquired aplastic anemia. MiXCR, applied by TCRdb to the reads, yields one record per CDR3 protein. In the table there are 250,000 to 300,000 distinct CDR3 sequences, around 60% of which are singletons. Sequenced: sorted CD4+, CD8+, or CD8+CD57+ T cells (not recorded which) from PBMCs. Every receptor here comes from a human donor with severe aplastic anemia or a healthy control (not recorded which). CDR3s include the opening cysteine and the closing phenylalanine or tryptophan. D genes are given only for firm matches. For some rows the clone size is stated as once, few or many, or as a class when expanded; others skip it.

clone size | D gene | J gene | V gene | CDR3 protein | CDR3 DNA
few | TRBD1 | TRBJ1-2 | TRBV29-1 | CSVDSTGNYGYTF | TGCAGCGTTGATTCGACAGGGAACTATGGCTACACCTTC
. | TRBD1 | TRBJ1-1 | TRBV7-9 | CASSFDRDTEDFF | TGTGCCAGCAGCTTTGACAGGGACACTGAAGATTTCTTT
. | . | TRBJ2-7 | TRBV7-2 | CASSLVGEYEQYF | TGTGCCAGCAGCTTAGTGGGTGAATACGAGCAGTACTTC
. | . | TRBJ1-5 | TRBV20-1 | CSARTSNQPQHF | TGCAGTGCTAGGACGAGCAATCAGCCCCAGCATTTT
. | TRBD1 | TRBJ1-3 | TRBV10-1 | CASRQSGGKGNTIYF | TGCGCCAGCAGGCAATCAGGGGGTAAGGGAAACACCATATATTTT
once | TRBD2 | TRBJ2-7 | TRBV14 | CASSQDLSSGGYEQYF | TGTGCCAGCAGCCAAGATCTGTCTAGCGGGGGGTACGAGCAGTACTTC
many | . | TRBJ2-2 | TRBV9 | CASSVVFNGELFF | TGTGCCAGCAGCGTAGTTTTTAACGGGGAGCTGTTTTTT
. | TRBD2 | TRBJ2-3 | TRBV10-2 | CASSLLGLAATDTQYF | TGCGCCAGCAGCCTACTCGGACTAGCGGCCACAGATACGCAGTATTTT
. | TRBD1 | TRBJ1-4 | TRBV10-1 | CASQRDSNEKLFF | TGCGCCAGCCAGAGGGACAGTAATGAAAAACTGTTTTTT
many | . | TRBJ2-3 | TRBV9 | CASSVAGGPPDTQYF | TGTGCCAGCAGCGTTGCCGGGGGGCCCCCAGATACGCAGTATTTT
. | TRBD1 | TRBJ2-2 | TRBV20-1 | CSARGQGNGELFF | TGCAGTGCTAGGGGACAGGGAAACGGGGAGCTGTTTTTT
many | . | TRBJ1-6 | TRBV12-3/TRBV12-4 | CASSADPHLNSPLHF | TGTGCCAGCAGTGCGGATCCTCACCTTAATTCACCCCTCCACTTT
many | . | TRBJ1-2 | TRBV11-2 | CASSLAGPGYGYTF | TGTGCCAGCAGCTTAGCGGGACCCGGCTATGGCTACACCTTC
. | . | TRBJ1-3 | TRBV27 | CASSPRRSGFSGNTIYF | TGTGCCAGCAGTCCCCGAAGGAGCGGCTTCTCTGGAAACACCATATATTTT
. | TRBD1 | TRBJ1-2 | TRBV10-3 | CAISYDRGKAGYTF | TGTGCCATCAGTTATGACAGGGGCAAGGCTGGCTACACCTTC
many | . | TRBJ1-6 | TRBV19 | CASKKGQDGSSYNSPLHF | TGTGCCAGTAAGAAAGGGCAGGACGGTAGCTCCTATAATTCACCCCTCCACTTT
. | . | TRBJ2-1 | TRBV20-1 | CSARGPNGEQFF | TGCAGTGCTAGGGGGCCAAACGGTGAGCAGTTCTTC
. | . | TRBJ2-5 | TRBV2 | CASAPLTTETQYF | TGTGCCAGCGCCCCCCTAACCACGGAGACCCAGTACTTC
once | . | TRBJ2-7 | TRBV3-1 | CAGSREARTYEQYF | TGTGCCGGCAGCCGAGAGGCTCGCACGTACGAGCAGTACTTC
many | . | TRBJ2-4 | TRBV12-3/TRBV12-4 | CASSNDMGIAKNIQYF | TGTGCCAGCAGTAACGACATGGGGATCGCCAAAAACATTCAGTACTTC
many | . | TRBJ1-1 | TRBV20-1 | CSASTGFRNTEAFF | TGCAGTGCTAGCACAGGGTTTAGGAACACTGAAGCTTTCTTT
. | . | TRBJ1-1 | TRBV20-1 | CSASTQGTEAFF | TGCAGTGCTTCAACGCAGGGGACTGAAGCTTTCTTT
many | . | TRBJ2-2 | TRBV30 | CAWSRVGELFF | TGTGCCTGGAGCCGGGTCGGGGAGCTGTTTTTT
. | . | TRBJ1-4 | TRBV12-3/TRBV12-4 | CASSEYNEKLFF | TGTGCCAGCAGTGAGTATAATGAAAAACTGTTTTTT
. | TRBD1 | TRBJ1-5 | TRBV25-1 | CASSEGDRDNQPQHF | TGTGCCAGCAGTGAAGGGGACAGGGACAATCAGCCCCAGCATTTT
few | TRBD1 | TRBJ2-5 | TRBV24-1 | CATSAGQGRETQYF | TGTGCCACCAGTGCTGGACAGGGACGAGAGACCCAGTACTTC
few | . | TRBJ2-2 | TRBV2 | CASGRVDSGTGELFF | TGTGCCAGCGGGAGAGTCGATTCGGGGACCGGGGAGCTGTTTTTT
many | TRBD2 | TRBJ2-1 | TRBV6-2/TRBV6-3 | CASSYGLAGDLSYNEQFF | TGTGCCAGCAGTTACGGGCTAGCGGGGGACCTCTCCTACAATGAGCAGTTCTTC
once | TRBD1 | TRBJ2-7 | TRBV7-9 | CASSPRRGQGPYEQYF | TGTGCCAGCAGCCCCCGCCGGGGACAGGGCCCATACGAGCAGTACTTC
. | TRBD1 | TRBJ2-7 | TRBV20-1 | CSAWWPTGGEQYF | TGCAGTGCTTGGTGGCCGACAGGGGGCGAGCAGTACTTC
. | . | TRBJ1-3 | TRBV2 | CASNLDRGSGNTIYF | TGTGCCAGCAATTTGGACAGAGGCTCTGGAAACACCATATATTTT
once | TRBD2 | TRBJ2-1 | TRBV20-1 | CSARDSGGVNEQFF | TGCAGTGCTAGAGATAGCGGGGGGGTAAATGAGCAGTTCTTC
. | TRBD1 | TRBJ1-2 | TRBV2 | CASRGTGSNYGYTF | TGTGCCAGCAGGGGGACAGGGAGTAACTATGGCTACACCTTC
. | TRBD2 | TRBJ2-1 | TRBV29-1 | CSVEDLWERGGRIVEQFF | TGCAGCGTTGAAGATCTCTGGGAGCGGGGGGGTCGGATCGTTGAGCAGTTCTTC
once | . | TRBJ2-7 | TRBV2 | CASSQGSMAQIYEQYF | TGCGCCAGCAGCCAAGGGTCGATGGCCCAAATATACGAGCAGTACTTC
. | . | TRBJ2-7 | TRBV2 | CAGTIPDSYEQYF | TGTGCCGGCACGATCCCAGACTCCTACGAGCAGTACTTC
many | . | TRBJ1-1 | TRBV3-1 | CASSSVIWQNTEAFF | TGTGCCAGCAGCTCGGTAATATGGCAAAACACTGAAGCTTTCTTT
few | . | TRBJ2-3 | TRBV5-1 | CASSLSALTDTQYF | TGCGCCAGCAGCTTGTCGGCTCTCACAGATACGCAGTATTTT
many | TRBD1 | TRBJ1-1 | TRBV19 | CASSIGAGTGGGKAFF | TGTGCCAGTAGTATAGGTGCCGGGACAGGGGGAGGAAAAGCTTTCTTT
. | . | TRBJ2-7 | TRBV14 | CASSQAAGAAYEQYF | TGTGCCAGCAGCCAAGCCGCGGGGGCCGCCTACGAGCAGTACTTC
. | . | TRBJ2-1 | TRBV11-2 | CASSLDREQFF | TGTGCCAGCAGCTTAGATAGAGAGCAGTTCTTC